These 9 T cell receptor beta chains originate from one sample sequenced in a study of T cells in Graves' hyperthyroidism and ophthalmopathy. Amplified TCR beta CDR3 regions came from RNA transcripts. The HTBI primer set drove a first-round RT-PCR of the TCR CDR3. TCRdb re-called the multiplex PCR reads with MiXCR, one entry per CDR3 protein. The sample shows approximately 870,000 distinct CDR3 sequences, over 35% of them seen only once. Sequenced sample: blood. The receptor set was obtained from a man aged 18-30 years with Graves' hyperthyroidism.

This clonotype was observed many times. The rearrangement links TRBV5-1 to TRBJ2-7; 8 bases are a match to TRBD1. The CDR3 sequence is 15 residues long. In germline, CDR1 is SGHRS, CDR2 YFSETQ. Trimming removed 0 bases from V and 4 bases from J; junction bases left unmatched: 6. CDR3 region: CASSLAPGGGYEQYF. In nucleotides, the CDR3 is TGCGCCAGCAGCTTGGCACCAGGGGGCGGTTACGAGCAGTACTTC.

The table lists this clonotype with many counts. The gene calls are TRBV9 and TRBJ1-1; TRBD1 is a possible D gene (5 bases). Germline V gives CDR1 SGDLS, CDR2 YYNGEE. V dropped 0 bases and J dropped 3 bases, with 12 bases sitting between them. CDR3 size: 15 residues. CDR3 protein: CASSVEPGTDTEAFF. The CDR3 coding sequence is TGTGCCAGCAGCGTAGAACCAGGGACGGACACTGAAGCTTTCTTT. The full variable domain, with the rest looked up from reference TRBV9 and TRBJ1-1, is DSGVTQTPKHLITATGQRVTLRCSPRSGDLSVYWYQQSLDQGLQFLIQYYNGEERAKGNILERFSAQQFPDLHSELNLSSLELGDSALYFCASSVEPGTDTEAFFGQGTRLTVV.

Only a few counts were recorded for this clonotype. V gene TRBV4-1 combines with J gene TRBJ1-2; perhaps TRBD1 as D (5 bases). The CDR3 is 14 amino acids. Germline V gives CDR1 MGHRA, CDR2 YSYEKL. The ends were cut back, 0 bases at V and 4 bases at J, with 9 bases in the middle. The CDR3 DNA is TGCGCCAGCAGCCAAGATGGGGGGAGCTATGGCTACACCTTC. Amino acids: CASSQDGGSYGYTF.

This clonotype was picked up one time. The CDR3 end shows no conserved phenylalanine or tryptophan, and so a read error is likely. The limits of the CDR3 on the DNA are not certain, so only TCRdb's listed CDR3 is given. The chain joins TRBV5-1 to TRBJ2-2; no check of the table's D call, TRBD2, against the DNA was made. Counting both end residues, the CDR3 totals 18 amino acids. The germline V gene has CDR1 SGHRS and CDR2 YFSETQ. CDR3 protein: CASSLTLAGRSNTGELSR.

A remark on this clonotype: A single base separates this from a much larger clone, so it may be a read error. This CDR3 fails to terminate in the conserved phenylalanine or tryptophan, so it likely reflects a read error. It is unclear where the CDR3 begins or ends on the DNA, so no DNA is shown, and the CDR3 is as TCRdb lists it. The chain has TRBV19 and TRBJ1-1; the table assigns TRBD1, which was not confirmed against the DNA. The germline V gene has CDR1 LNHDA and CDR2 SQIVND (reference sequence). The CDR3 has 9 residues if both end residues are counted. The CDR3 here is CASSPQEDV.

The chain employs TRBV4-2 and TRBJ2-5; 16 nucleotides agree with TRBD2. Germline V CDR1 and CDR2: LGHNA, YNFKEQ. The ends lost 0 bases at V and 1 base at J; junction bases unmatched: 2. The CDR3 loop spans 18 amino acids. CDR3: CASSQEGLAGGLQETQYF. The CDR3 bases are TGTGCCAGCAGCCAAGAGGGACTAGCGGGGGGGCTCCAAGAGACCCAGTACTTC.

The J gene is TRBJ1-5, the V gene TRBV6-6; D is undetermined. CDR1 and CDR2 from the germline V gene are MNHNY and SVGAGI (reference sequence). V lost 5 bases, J lost 0 bases, and 11 bases lay in between. The CDR3 runs to 15 residues. The CDR3 loop is CASSGRAYSNQPQHF. CDR3 nucleotides: TGTGCCAGCAGTGGACGGGCTTATAGCAATCAGCCCCAGCATTTT.

The chain is built from TRBV6-5 and TRBJ1-5; 9 positions agree with TRBD1. Per germline, CDR1 MNHEY and CDR2 SVGAGI. The CDR3 contains 11 residues. With 6 bases clipped from V and 12 bases from J, the junction kept 3 bases outside the gene matches. The CDR3 DNA reads TGTGCCAGCAGCCAGGACAGGGGCCAGCATTTT. This translates into CASSQDRGQHF.

Here the CDR3 DNA reads TGTGCCATCAGTGAGAAGGGGATGGTAGAGACCCAGTACTTC. This sequence encodes CAISEKGMVETQYF. This chain connects TRBV10-3 to TRBJ2-5, with a possible D match to TRBD1 (5 bases). V was trimmed by 2 bases and J by 4 bases, leaving 11 bases between them. The germline CDR1 and CDR2 sequences are ENHRY and SYGVKD. This CDR3 has 14 amino acids.